One sample yielded the 32 T cell receptor beta chains listed below, sequenced in a study of T cells after yellow fever vaccination. TCRdb reprocessed the 5' RACE reads via MiXCR and lists one record per CDR3 protein. The sample has some 600,000 distinct CDR3 sequences, approximately 13% seen once. The sequenced sample was PBMCs, obtained on the day of the yellow fever booster vaccination. These TCRs come from a man under 40 who received the YFV17D yellow fever vaccine.

This rearrangement joins TRBV12-3 or TRBV12-4 to TRBJ1-5; D is unclear. CDR3 size: 16 residues. The V end was cut by 5 bases, the J end by 1 base, with 15 bases between. The CDR3 here is CASSRSTQLSNQPQHF. In DNA, the CDR3 is TGTGCCAGCAGTAGATCGACTCAGTTGAGCAATCAGCCCCAGCATTTT.

The J gene is TRBJ2-7, the V gene TRBV13, with 16 bases lining up with TRBD2. The CDR3 runs to 19 residues. From germline, CDR1 is PRHDT and CDR2 FYEKMQ (reference sequence). V dropped 0 bases and J dropped 4; count of bases not matched to a gene: 9. CDR3: CASSLGGGTSGRVGYEQYF. CDR3 DNA sequence: TGTGCCAGCAGCTTAGGAGGAGGGACTAGCGGGAGGGTCGGGTACGAGCAGTACTTC.

The genes are TRBV20-1 and TRBJ2-6; D is uncertain. This CDR3 has 14 amino acids. Germline loops: CDR1 DFQATT, CDR2 SNEGSKA (reference sequence). V was shortened by 1 base and J by 3 bases, with 7 bases between the two germline ends. CDR3 sequence reads: CSARVSDGANVLTF. The CDR3 DNA follows: TGCAGTGCTAGAGTGTCGGATGGGGCCAACGTCCTGACTTTC.

This clonotype was found a few times. The chain is built from TRBV7-3 and TRBJ2-3; TRBD1 is a possible D gene (5 bases). CDR3 size: 14 residues. V gave up 5 bases and J gave up 1 base, with 10 bases separating them. The V gene's germline CDR1 is SGHTA and CDR2 FQGTGA. CDR3: CASSNGRGTDTQYF. In DNA, the CDR3 is TGTGCCAGCAGCAACGGCAGGGGCACAGATACGCAGTATTTT.

This clonotype has a handful of counts. The chain couples TRBV5-1 to TRBJ2-1; no clear D. The CDR3 has 14 residues. Between the trimmed V and J ends, which lost 0 bases and 1 base, there was a span of 5 bases. Looked up from germline, CDR1 is SGHRS and CDR2 is YFSETQ. The CDR3 DNA reads TGCGCCAGCAGCTTGGCCATGTCCTACAATGAGCAGTTCTTC. It specifies CASSLAMSYNEQFF.

This clonotype came up a few times. This chain connects TRBV12-3 or TRBV12-4 to TRBJ2-1, with 9 bases identical to TRBD2. Unmatched junction bases numbered 4, after V lost 1 base and J lost 6 bases. CDR3 length: 15 amino acids. The CDR3 protein is CASSLEVAGANEQFF. For the CDR3, the DNA is TGTGCCAGCAGTTTAGAAGTAGCGGGAGCCAATGAGCAGTTCTTC.

The chain couples TRBV24-1 to TRBJ2-7, with TRBD1 matching 9 bases. Germline lookup yields CDR1 KGHDR and CDR2 SFDVKD. This CDR3 region has 19 residues. The trim removed 3 bases at V and 0 bases at J, leaving 14 bases unmatched. DNA of the CDR3: TGTGCCACCAGTGATCAACCTTACCATAGGGGACAGGGCTCCTACGAGCAGTACTTC. Translating it yields CATSDQPYHRGQGSYEQYF.

This clonotype occurred a few times. This chain links TRBV7-2 with TRBJ2-1; D unresolved. The CDR3 spans 14 residues. Looked up from germline, CDR1 is SGHTA and CDR2 is FQGNSA. The V end lost 5 bases, the J end lost 8 bases, and 16 bases lay between the germline ends. The CDR3 sequence: CASSPDPISHEQFF. For the CDR3, the DNA is TGTGCCAGCAGCCCCGATCCTATCTCGCATGAGCAGTTCTTC.

This clonotype showed up just a few times. The V call is TRBV20-1, the J call TRBJ2-3, with 7 bases lining up with TRBD2. The CDR3 runs 14 residues. V lost 8 bases to trimming and J lost 3 bases; unmatched junction nucleotides: 11. Germline V gene data show CDR1 as DFQATT and CDR2 as SNEGSKA (reference sequence). The CDR3 sequence: CSSDSGTITDTQYF. The CDR3 coding sequence is TGCAGTTCCGACTCCGGGACTATTACAGATACGCAGTATTTT.

The sample holds a few counts of this clonotype. V gene TRBV5-1 combines with J gene TRBJ1-1; a weak D match, TRBD1 (6 bases). The CDR3 runs 15 residues. The germline CDR1 and CDR2 sequences are SGHRS and YFSETQ. Between the trimmed V and J ends, which lost 4 bases and 7 bases, there was a span of 20 bases. CDR3 nucleotides: TGCGCCAGCAGCCCAGGGGACTCCTTCGCGCTTGAAGCTTTCTTT. Protein: CASSPGDSFALEAFF.

This clonotype was found many times. The chain recombines TRBV12-3 or TRBV12-4 with TRBJ2-1; D is possibly TRBD2 (5 bases). Trimming shortened V by 2 bases and J by 1 base, and 6 bases separated the two germline ends. The CDR3 consists of 14 residues. The CDR3 is CASSLTGSYNEQFF. The CDR3 coding sequence is TGTGCCAGCAGTTTAACGGGGTCCTACAATGAGCAGTTCTTC.

This clonotype was seen only once. CDR3 region: CASSQDGTLLQAQYF. The CDR3 DNA is TGCGCCAGCAGCCAGGACGGGACCCTGCTACAGGCCCAGTACTTC. This chain links TRBV4-3 with TRBJ2-5; D is perhaps TRBD1 or TRBD2 (5 bases each). CDR1 and CDR2 (germline): LGHNA, YSLEER. The CDR3 has 15 amino acids. With 3 bases removed from V and 9 bases from J, the gap between germline ends came to 20 bases.

In this sample, this clonotype turned up a few times. The chain carries TRBV28 and TRBJ2-7; D remains unclear. Looked up from germline, CDR1 is MDHEN and CDR2 is SYDVKM. The V and J ends lost 4 bases and 0 bases respectively, with 13 bases between them. This CDR3 is built from 15 residues. CDR3 sequence (DNA): TGTGCCAGCAGTTGGGGAAAGCTGGGCTCCTACGAGCAGTACTTC. As protein: CASSWGKLGSYEQYF. Full variable domain (missing parts from reference TRBV28 and TRBJ2-7): DVKVTQSSRYLVKRTGEKVFLECVQDMDHENMFWYRQDPGLGLRLIYFSYDVKMKEKGDIPEGYSVSREKKERFSLILESASTNQTSMYLCASSWGKLGSYEQYFGPGTRLTVT.

This clonotype was observed a few times. The chain couples TRBV9 to TRBJ2-3, with 9 bases lining up with TRBD2. CDR1 is SGDLS and CDR2 is YYNGEE in the germline V gene. The CDR3 contains 14 residues. After removal of 3 bases from V and 6 bases from J, the junction contained 5 bases not matched to a gene. CDR3 amino acids: CASSASGRRDTQYF. CDR3 DNA: TGTGCCAGCAGCGCCAGCGGGAGGCGGGATACGCAGTATTTT.

This clonotype was seen only a few times. The chain uses TRBV3-1 and TRBJ2-4; unclear D gene. The V gene lost 1 base and the J gene lost 4 bases, with 5 bases spanning the gap. The CDR3 totals 13 residues. Germline V gene sequence: CDR1 LGHDT, CDR2 YNNKEL (reference sequence). The CDR3 sequence: CASSQGVKNIQYF. Written as DNA, the CDR3 is TGTGCCAGCAGCCAAGGGGTTAAAAACATTCAGTACTTC.

This clonotype showed up just a few times. This chain links TRBV6-1 with TRBJ2-5; no clear D gene. Germline lookup yields CDR1 MNHNS and CDR2 SASEGT. Trimming pared 6 bases from V and 5 bases from J, leaving 19 bases between. The CDR3 spans 15 residues. CDR3 in DNA: TGTGCCAGCAGCCTTCTCTCTAGGTTGGGGGAGACCCAGTACTTC. It is translated as CASSLLSRLGETQYF.

The gene calls are TRBV7-7 and TRBJ1-1; possible D gene TRBD1, 6 bases. Trimming left V 6 bases short and J 4 bases short, with 12 bases between. Germline loops: CDR1 SSHAT, CDR2 FNYEAQ (reference sequence). This CDR3 has 13 residues. CDR3 DNA: TGTGCCAGCAGACGACAGGAAGGCACTGAAGCTTTCTTT. Translation: CASRRQEGTEAFF.

This clonotype was counted between two and nine times. The V and J genes are TRBV18 and TRBJ2-7; D unresolved. The V and J ends lost 2 bases and 0 bases respectively, with 8 bases between them. This CDR3 is 14 amino acids long. Germline V gives CDR1 KGHSH, CDR2 LQKENI. The CDR3 loop is CASSPGVISYEQYF. CDR3 nucleotide sequence: TGTGCCAGCTCACCAGGGGTGATCTCCTACGAGCAGTACTTC.

Only a few counts were recorded for this clonotype. The chain employs TRBV20-1 and TRBJ2-1; D uncertain. CDR3 size: 11 residues. V lost 5 bases, J lost 4 bases, and 6 bases lay in between. CDR1 and CDR2 (germline): DFQATT, SNEGSKA (reference sequence). DNA of the CDR3: TGCAGTGCTCACTATTACAATGAGCAGTTCTTC. Its protein product is CSAHYYNEQFF.

This clonotype was detected only a few times. The chain uses TRBV6-1 and TRBJ2-3; unclear D gene. Germline V gene lookup returns CDR1 MNHNS and CDR2 SASEGT. With 9 bases removed from V and 0 bases from J, the gap between germline ends came to 16 bases. The CDR3 has 15 residues. CDR3 nucleotides: TGTGCCAGGGCCCCGGCTGCCCCTAGCACAGATACGCAGTATTTT. The encoded protein is CARAPAAPSTDTQYF.

This clonotype has a handful of counts. The rearrangement uses TRBV23-1 and TRBJ1-5, with TRBD1 matching over 7 bases. TRBV23-1 is treated as an ORF (open reading frame) with a function not yet certain. The CDR3 spans 18 residues. V lost 0 bases, J lost 0 bases, and 8 bases stayed unmatched. DNA for the CDR3: TGCGCCAGCAGTCAATCGGAAGGGGGCAGAGATAGCAATCAGCCCCAGCATTTT. This encodes CASSQSEGGRDSNQPQHF.

This clonotype was found a few times. V usage is TRBV5-1 and J usage is TRBJ2-5; 11 bases agree with TRBD1. From germline, CDR1 is SGHRS and CDR2 YFSETQ. J gave up 5 bases and V 4 bases, and 10 bases lay outside the gene matches. This CDR3 spans 16 amino acids. The CDR3 protein is CASSGGQGADFETQYF. DNA of the CDR3: TGCGCCAGCAGCGGAGGACAGGGGGCCGATTTCGAGACCCAGTACTTC.

The V call is TRBV12-3 or TRBV12-4, the J call TRBJ2-7; the match to TRBD2 covers 9 bases. Trimming at V came to 6 bases and at J to 4 bases, leaving 10 bases not matched to a gene. The CDR3 is made up of 15 amino acids. The CDR3 coding sequence is TGTGCCAGCAGCACAATGGGACTAGCAATTTACGAGCAGTACTTC. Its translation is CASSTMGLAIYEQYF.

V usage is TRBV5-6 and J usage is TRBJ2-7; D is uncertain. V dropped 1 base and J dropped 2 bases, with 13 bases sitting between them. The CDR3 loop spans 15 amino acids. CDR1 SGHDT and CDR2 YYEEEE come from the germline V gene. The CDR3 DNA is TGTGCCAGCAGCTTGCTGTTCGGCAGTACCTACGAGCAGTACTTC. It specifies CASSLLFGSTYEQYF.

Ten or more counts support this clonotype. The rearrangement links TRBV12-3 or TRBV12-4 to TRBJ2-2; TRBD2 agrees at 12 bases. V was pared by 7 bases and J by 8 bases, with 5 bases of the junction left unmatched. This CDR3 comprises 14 residues. CDR3 sequence: CASTRLAGAGELFF. The CDR3 DNA follows: TGTGCCAGCACCAGACTAGCGGGAGCGGGGGAGCTGTTTTTT.

This clonotype turned up a few times. The V and J genes are TRBV6-5 and TRBJ2-7, with D unresolved. The CDR3 sequence is 15 residues long. Trimming shortened V by 2 bases and J by 7 bases, and 18 bases separated the two germline ends. In germline, CDR1 is MNHEY, CDR2 SVGAGI. Here the CDR3 DNA reads TGTGCCAGCAGTTACGGATCCATCCGACGTGGAGAGCAGTACTTC. Protein: CASSYGSIRRGEQYF.

This rearrangement joins TRBV6-2 or TRBV6-3 to TRBJ2-7; TRBD2 agrees at 10 bases. The CDR3 totals 14 residues. After removal of 2 bases from V and 7 bases from J, the junction contained 5 bases not matched to a gene. Looked up from germline, CDR1 is MNHEY and CDR2 is SVGEGT. This CDR3 is CASSYLAGALEQYF. The DNA for the CDR3 is TGTGCCAGCAGTTACCTAGCGGGGGCCCTGGAGCAGTACTTC.

This clonotype was seen a few times. The chain carries TRBV5-1 and TRBJ2-3; D call uncertain. This CDR3 has 15 amino acids. V was shortened by 0 bases and J by 2 bases, with 10 bases between the two germline ends. Germline CDR1 is SGHRS and CDR2 is YFSETQ. CDR3 bases: TGCGCCAGCAGCTTGGTCAGCCCGAACACAGATACGCAGTATTTT. Translation gives CASSLVSPNTDTQYF.

The rearrangement uses TRBV7-8 and TRBJ1-1; TRBD1 agrees at 8 bases. CDR3 length: 14 amino acids. Trimming took 5 bases from V and 4 from J; bases not matched to a gene: 6. Looked up from germline, CDR1 is SGHVS and CDR2 is FQNEAQ. CDR3 sequence reads: CASSRTGYTTEAFF. CDR3 nucleotides: TGTGCCAGCAGCCGGACAGGGTATACCACTGAAGCTTTCTTT.

The CDR3 coding sequence is TGCGCCAGCAGCCAAAACTCGTTTGTGGGCAATGAGCAGTTCTTC. Translation gives CASSQNSFVGNEQFF. The chain links TRBV4-3 to TRBJ2-1; D gene ambiguous. Germline V gives CDR1 LGHNA, CDR2 YSLEER. V lost 2 bases and J 6 bases, leaving 14 bases between the germline ends. The CDR3 is 15 amino acids.

CDR3: CASSLSGQNTEAFF. CDR3 DNA sequence: TGTGCCAGCAGTTTATCCGGACAGAACACTGAAGCTTTCTTT. The chain is built from TRBV28 and TRBJ1-1, with a possible D match to TRBD1 (5 bases). Germline loops: CDR1 MDHEN, CDR2 SYDVKM. CDR3 length: 14 amino acids. V lost 1 base and J 1 base, leaving 7 bases between the germline ends.

The chain combines TRBV3-1 with TRBJ2-1; 8 positions match TRBD2. This CDR3 spans 15 amino acids. Trimming removed 4 bases from V and 4 bases from J; junction bases left unmatched: 6. In germline, CDR1 is LGHDT, CDR2 YNNKEL (reference sequence). The CDR3 protein is CASSPGGARYNEQFF. In DNA form, the CDR3 reads TGTGCCAGCAGCCCGGGAGGGGCAAGGTACAATGAGCAGTTCTTC.